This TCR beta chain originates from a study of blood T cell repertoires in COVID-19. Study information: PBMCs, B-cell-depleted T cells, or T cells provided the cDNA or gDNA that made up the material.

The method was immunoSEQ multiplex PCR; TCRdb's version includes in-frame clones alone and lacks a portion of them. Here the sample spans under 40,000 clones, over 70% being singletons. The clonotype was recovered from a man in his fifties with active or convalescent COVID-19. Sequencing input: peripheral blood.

For the CDR3, the DNA is TGTGCCAGCAGGGGGGACAGGGCCTCCTACGAGCAGTACTTC. This encodes CASRGDRASYEQYF. J is TRBJ2-7 and V is TRBV2, with TRBD1 identical over 9 bases. This CDR3 region has 14 residues. Germline CDR1 is SNHLY and CDR2 is FYNNEI. With V trimmed by 6 bases and J by 0 bases, 3 bases remained unmatched.